This TCR beta chain derives from a study of spatial heterogeneity in lung cancer. Study overall: Donation came from 70 or so patients with untreated early-stage non-small cell lung cancer. Compared with alpha-chain sequences, beta-chain sequences were consistently detected in greater numbers.

V shed 0 bases and J shed 1 base, with 10 bases lying between them. This CDR3 comprises 16 residues. Time point specified: blood at routine non-recurrence follow-up after resection. The authors sequenced whole RNA from tumor, nontumor lung or frozen PBMC without sorting. Via MiXCR, TCRdb re-called the 5' RACE reads, giving one row per CDR3 protein. The sample comprises 40,000 to 50,000 distinct CDR3 sequences, under 12% of which are singletons, and over 15% rests with the top ten. In this sample, this clonotype turned up a few times. The sequence derives from a female donor with early-stage non-small cell lung cancer. Sequencing was performed on PBMCs, taken at follow-up. This sequence joins TRBV23-1 and TRBJ2-1, with unresolved D. TRBV23-1 is annotated as an ORF whose role is uncertain. CDR3 loop: CASSQSIRRSYNEQFF. CDR3 coding DNA: TGCGCCAGCAGTCAATCAATTCGGCGTTCCTACAATGAGCAGTTCTTC.